Below are 14 T cell receptor beta chains sequenced from a single sample in a study of T-cell reconstitution after alpha-beta-depleted transplantation in children. Preparation of the TCRbeta library was carried out with unique molecular identifiers. One entry per CDR3 protein results from TCRdb running MiXCR on the PCR reads. The sample includes 200,000 to 300,000 distinct CDR3 sequences, roughly 23% of them seen just once. The sequences come from PBMCs, collected before TCRalphabeta/CD19-depleted stem cell transplant. All receptors derive from a girl aged 2-10 years with Fanconi anemia, due to receive a stem cell transplant.

This clonotype was counted at least ten times. This chain uses TRBV29-1 with TRBJ1-2, with D possibly matching TRBD1 (5 bases). The V and J ends lost 4 bases and 8 bases respectively, with 11 bases between them. Germline V lookup: CDR1 SQVTM, CDR2 ANQGSEA. This CDR3 is 11 amino acids long. CDR3 DNA sequence: TGCAGCGTTGGGGCAGGGTTCGGCTACACCTTC. This translates into CSVGAGFGYTF.

This clonotype was detected many times. CDR3 residues: CSALQQRTWNNNQPQHF. CDR3 bases: TGCAGTGCCCTACAACAACGGACATGGAATAACAATCAGCCCCAGCATTTT. The rearrangement joins TRBV20-1 to TRBJ1-5; D possibly corresponds to TRBD1 (5 bases). The germline V gene has CDR1 DFQATT and CDR2 SNEGSKA (reference sequence). Trimming took 6 bases from V and 3 from J, leaving 24 bases between them. CDR3 length: 17 amino acids.

The sample holds many counts of this clonotype. The chain employs TRBV20-1 and TRBJ2-1; D gene unclear. Germline V gene lookup returns CDR1 DFQATT and CDR2 SNEGSKA (reference sequence). Trimming left V 3 bases short and J 7 bases short, with 10 bases between. The CDR3 covers 12 residues. CDR3: CSASYDINEQFF. The CDR3 region has the DNA TGCAGTGCTAGCTATGACATAAATGAGCAGTTCTTC.

This clonotype has only a few counts. This sequence joins TRBV25-1 and TRBJ2-1; 12 bases are shared with TRBD2. The V gene end was trimmed by 1 base and the J gene end by 0 bases; junction bases not matched to a gene: 1. The CDR3 totals 17 residues. Germline V gives CDR1 MGHDK, CDR2 SYGVNS. The CDR3 DNA sequence: TGTGCCAGCAGTGAATGGACTAGCGGGGCCTCCTACAATGAGCAGTTCTTC. Encoded protein: CASSEWTSGASYNEQFF.

The chain carries TRBV5-1 and TRBJ2-7; the match to TRBD1 covers 9 bases. The V gene end was trimmed by 0 bases and the J gene end by 3 bases; junction bases not matched to a gene: 4. Germline V CDR1 and CDR2: SGHRS, YFSETQ. This CDR3 is built from 15 residues. The chain's CDR3 is CASSLGTGVGYEQYF. In nucleotides, the CDR3 is TGCGCCAGCAGCTTGGGGACAGGGGTAGGCTACGAGCAGTACTTC.

There are a few counts of this clonotype. The rearrangement uses TRBV19 and TRBJ2-1, with D unresolved. There are 13 residues in the CDR3. CDR1 LNHDA and CDR2 SQIVND come from the germline V gene (reference sequence). Between the trimmed V and J ends, which lost 0 bases and 4 bases, there was a span of 4 bases. Here the CDR3 reads CASSIDRYNEQFF. DNA of the CDR3: TGTGCCAGTAGTATAGACCGATACAATGAGCAGTTCTTC.

The V and J genes are TRBV10-3 and TRBJ2-1; D might be TRBD1 (5 bases). The CDR3 covers 13 residues. In germline, CDR1 is ENHRY, CDR2 SYGVKD. Trimming left V 6 bases short and J 9 bases short, with 15 bases between. The CDR3, as DNA: TGTGCCATCAGCGGCGTCGAAGGGGTTGAGCAGTTCTTC. This codes for CAISGVEGVEQFF.

The gene calls are TRBV29-1 and TRBJ2-3; 10 bases are shared with TRBD1. Germline V CDR1 and CDR2: SQVTM, ANQGSEA. V gave up 7 bases and J gave up 7 bases; unmatched junction bases: 8. This CDR3 comprises 13 residues. CDR3 amino acids: CSAGDRGGNTQYF. In nucleotides, the CDR3 is TGCAGCGCTGGGGACAGGGGTGGAAATACGCAGTATTTT.

The chain carries TRBV28 and TRBJ1-1; possibly TRBD1 for D (6 bases). In germline, CDR1 is MDHEN, CDR2 SYDVKM. The V end lost 2 bases, the J end lost 8 bases, and 15 bases lay between the germline ends. This CDR3 is built from 14 residues. CDR3 amino acids: CASSLPLRGIEAFF. The CDR3 DNA follows: TGTGCCAGCAGTTTACCCCTTAGGGGGATCGAAGCTTTCTTT.

The chain employs TRBV7-2 and TRBJ1-2, with D perhaps matching TRBD1 (5 bases). The CDR3 spans 15 residues. V lost 2 bases to trimming and J lost 2 bases, with 12 bases between them. In germline, CDR1 is SGHTA, CDR2 FQGNSA. As DNA, the CDR3 is TGTGCCAGCAGCTTAAAAGGGGCTCGGAACTATGGCTACACCTTC. It encodes CASSLKGARNYGYTF.

At least ten counts were recorded for this clonotype. The chain has TRBV24-1 and TRBJ2-3; D call uncertain. The germline CDR1 and CDR2 sequences are KGHDR and SFDVKD. There are 14 residues in the CDR3. V gave up 4 bases and J gave up 2 bases, with 9 bases separating them. CDR3 coding DNA: TGTGCCACCAGTGAACTGAGCACCACAGATACGCAGTATTTT. This codes for CATSELSTTDTQYF.

This clonotype came up a few times. The chain combines TRBV20-1 with TRBJ1-6; D ambiguous. Trimming shortened V by 3 bases and J by 4 bases, and 4 bases separated the two germline ends. The CDR3 extends over 12 amino acids. The germline V gene encodes CDR1 DFQATT and CDR2 SNEGSKA (reference sequence). The CDR3 nucleotides read TGCAGTGCTAGCCAGTATAATTCACCCCTCCACTTT. Translated: CSASQYNSPLHF.

There are many counts of this clonotype. The V call is TRBV20-1, the J call TRBJ2-2; D possibly corresponds to TRBD1 (6 bases). Trimming removed 2 bases at V and 1 base at J, with 17 bases between. CDR1 is DFQATT and CDR2 is SNEGSKA in the germline V gene (reference sequence). CDR3 length: 17 amino acids. The CDR3 nucleotides read TGCAGTGCTAGAAAGTCTCCGGGACAACGGAACACCGGGGAGCTGTTTTTT. Its translation: CSARKSPGQRNTGELFF.

The chain has TRBV20-1 and TRBJ2-1; 8 nucleotides align to TRBD2. The germline V gene encodes CDR1 DFQATT and CDR2 SNEGSKA (reference sequence). This CDR3 region has 14 residues. Unmatched junction bases numbered 6, after V lost 3 bases and J lost 5 bases. The CDR3 nucleotides are TGCAGTGCTAGTACGGGAGGGTGGCACAATGAGCAGTTCTTC. This translates into CSASTGGWHNEQFF.